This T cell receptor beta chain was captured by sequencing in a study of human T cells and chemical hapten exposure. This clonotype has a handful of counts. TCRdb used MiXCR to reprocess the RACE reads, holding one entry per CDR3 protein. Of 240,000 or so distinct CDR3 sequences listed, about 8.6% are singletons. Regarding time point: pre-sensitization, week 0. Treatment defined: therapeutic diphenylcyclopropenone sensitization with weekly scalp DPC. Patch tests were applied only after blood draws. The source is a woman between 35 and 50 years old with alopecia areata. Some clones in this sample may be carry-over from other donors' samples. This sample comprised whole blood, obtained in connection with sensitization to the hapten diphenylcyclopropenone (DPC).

The DNA for the CDR3 is TGTGCCAGCAGCCCGGGGAGGGGAATGAACACTGAAGCTTTCTTT. Translation: CASSPGRGMNTEAFF. The V and J genes are TRBV7-2 and TRBJ1-1, with a weak D call TRBD1 (5 bases). The germline V and J ends were trimmed by 5 bases and 0 bases, with 13 bases remaining between them. The CDR3 contains 15 residues. Germline lookup yields CDR1 SGHTA and CDR2 FQGNSA.